This T cell receptor (beta chain) was observed in a study of blood T cells in healthy people across ages. Regarding the study as a whole: Unsorted PBMC input precluded a conclusive naive versus antigen-experienced comparison.

The CDR3 is 15 residues long. CDR1 SGHDT and CDR2 YYEEEE come from the germline V gene. The V end lost 2 bases, the J end lost 5 bases, and 14 bases lay between the germline ends. Together with a sample-barcoded 5' primer, a J-beta primer mix was included in a second PCR lasting about 6 to 12 cycles. Every cDNA molecule carried a tag from a template-switch adaptor bearing 12 random nucleotides. TCRdb independently ran MiXCR on the 5' RACE reads; one entry per CDR3 protein. Of around 2 million distinct CDR3 sequences listed, 39% are singletons. Remarks on this clonotype: What it binds is not known.

This chain joins TRBV5-6 and TRBJ1-5; D remains unclear. The clonotype comes from a human donor in good health. Sequencing was done on a sample of blood. CDR3: CASSFSLGSYQPQHF. CDR3 DNA: TGTGCCAGCAGCTTCTCTCTTGGATCTTATCAGCCCCAGCATTTT.